Following are 2 T cell receptor beta chains from one sample sequenced in a study of blood T cells in healthy people across ages. Then a second PCR, running roughly 7 to 11 cycles, was carried out with a sample-barcoded 5' primer and a J-beta primer mix. TCRdb used MiXCR to reprocess the 5' RACE reads, holding one entry per CDR3 protein. The sample records approximately 800,000 distinct CDR3 sequences, approximately 60% being singletons. Sequences were obtained from blood. The receptors come from a man aged 35-49 years in good health.

The gene calls are TRBV14 and TRBJ2-1, with TRBD2 matching 9 bases. Looked up from germline, CDR1 is SGHDN and CDR2 is FVKESK. CDR3 length equals 18 residues. V shed 0 bases, J shed 8 bases, and the junction held 14 bases outside the gene matches. This CDR3 is CASSQDLAGGPISDEQFF. CDR3 bases: TGTGCCAGCAGCCAAGATCTCGCGGGAGGGCCTATCAGCGATGAGCAGTTCTTC.

The rearrangement uses TRBV10-3 and TRBJ2-7; D possibly matches TRBD1 or TRBD2 (5 bases each). Germline V gene sequence: CDR1 ENHRY, CDR2 SYGVKD. V lost 6 bases, J lost 2 bases, and 14 bases lay in between. The CDR3 sequence is 14 residues long. The CDR3 region is CAISERGETYEQYF. CDR3 bases: TGTGCCATCAGCGAAAGGGGAGAGACCTACGAGCAGTACTTC.